The 24 T cell receptor beta chains in this list originate from one sample, sequenced in a study of shared clonotypes between healthy human individuals. Clones were sequenced by immunoSEQ multiplex PCR, and TCRdb holds only the in-frame ones, with some missing. The sample holds about 340,000 clones, 70% to 75% seen once. Sequencing used memory CD4+ T cells sorted from blood. Subset specified: CD45RA-negative fraction. These receptors all stem from a man aged 25-40 years in good health.

V and J are TRBV5-1 and TRBJ2-7, with 7 bases that match TRBD2. Germline V gene sequence: CDR1 SGHRS, CDR2 YFSETQ. Trimming at V came to 0 bases and at J to 5 bases, leaving 8 bases not matched to a gene. CDR3 length: 15 residues. CDR3 in amino acids: CASSLAFAGVDEQYF. CDR3 in DNA: TGCGCCAGCAGCTTGGCATTTGCGGGAGTCGACGAGCAGTACTTC.

The CDR3 DNA reads as TGTGCCAGCAGCCCTAAGGTCACAGGGCTCAACGTCCTAGGCTACGAGCAGTACTTC. Translated, it gives CASSPKVTGLNVLGYEQYF. The V call is TRBV7-8, the J call TRBJ2-7; tentatively, D is TRBD1 (6 bases). Germline loops: CDR1 SGHVS, CDR2 FQNEAQ. CDR3 length: 19 amino acids. Trimming took off 5 bases at V and 3 bases at J, with 29 bases between the two ends.

This chain uses TRBV27 with TRBJ2-3; TRBD2 aligns across 8 bases. The CDR3 runs 16 residues. V lost 1 base and J lost 7; bases outside the gene matches: 10. Germline V CDR1 and CDR2: MNHEY, SMNVEV (reference sequence). The CDR3 protein is CASSLLREAALYTQYF. As DNA, the CDR3 is TGTGCCAGCAGTTTATTGCGGGAGGCGGCATTATATACGCAGTATTTT.

The chain has TRBV10-3 and TRBJ2-2, with D possibly matching TRBD1 (6 bases). This CDR3 comprises 14 residues. Looked up from germline, CDR1 is ENHRY and CDR2 is SYGVKD. The V gene lost 5 bases and the J gene lost 4 bases, with 11 bases spanning the gap. DNA of the CDR3: TGTGCCATCAGTCGGGACACCACCACCGGGGAGCTGTTTTTT. This sequence encodes CAISRDTTTGELFF.

This chain links TRBV19 with TRBJ2-7, with D unclear. With 6 bases removed from V and 4 bases from J, the gap between germline ends came to 16 bases. The germline V gene encodes CDR1 LNHDA and CDR2 SQIVND (reference sequence). The CDR3 is 14 residues long. The CDR3, as DNA: TGTGCCAGTAGCCCCCCAATCGGTGCGTACGAGCAGTACTTC. This sequence encodes CASSPPIGAYEQYF.

The CDR3 coding sequence is TGTGCCAGTAGTATGACAGTCCCCTACGAGCAGTACTTC. Encoded protein: CASSMTVPYEQYF. V is TRBV19 and J is TRBJ2-7; D possibly corresponds to TRBD1 (5 bases). The V gene's germline CDR1 is LNHDA and CDR2 SQIVND (reference sequence). The CDR3 is made up of 13 amino acids. V lost 3 bases, J lost 2 bases, and 8 bases lay in between. Combining the CDR3 with reference TRBV19 and TRBJ2-7 gives the whole variable domain DGGITQSPKYLFRKEGQNVTLSCEQNLNHDAMYWYRQDPGQGLRLIYYSQIVNDFQKGDIAEGYSVSREKKESFPLTVTSAQKNPTAFYLCASSMTVPYEQYFGPGTRLTVT.

This clone was seen once. J is TRBJ1-1 and V is TRBV5-1; TRBD1 matches at 9 bases. The germline CDR1 and CDR2 sequences are SGHRS and YFSETQ. CDR3 size: 15 residues. J lost 4 bases, V lost 0 bases, and 4 bases had no gene match. Here the CDR3 DNA reads TGCGCCAGCAGCTTGGGGGCGACAGGGGGCACTGAAGCTTTCTTT. Its translation: CASSLGATGGTEAFF.

This clone was counted ten times or more. The genes are TRBV6-5 and TRBJ1-3; D is uncertain. Trimming took 6 bases from V and 0 from J, leaving 6 bases between them. Germline loops: CDR1 MNHEY, CDR2 SVGAGI. The CDR3 totals 13 residues. CDR3: CASRPGSGNTIYF. The CDR3, as DNA: TGTGCCAGCAGGCCCGGCTCTGGAAACACCATATATTTT.

This clone showed up many times. The chain employs TRBV10-2 and TRBJ1-5; D remains ambiguous. CDR1 and CDR2 (germline): WSHSY, SAAADI. V was shortened by 4 bases and J by 4 bases, with 11 bases between the two germline ends. The CDR3 is 14 amino acids. The CDR3 sequence: CASSVRRDNQPQHF. In DNA form, the CDR3 reads TGCGCCAGCAGTGTACGGCGGGATAATCAGCCCCAGCATTTT.

CDR3 sequence: CASSLWTSGTYEQYF. The CDR3 DNA reads TGTGCCAGCAGTTTATGGACTAGCGGTACCTACGAGCAGTACTTC. The genes are TRBV28 and TRBJ2-7; TRBD2 agrees at 9 bases. This CDR3 has 15 residues. V lost 0 bases and J lost 2; bases outside the gene matches: 2. Germline-derived CDR1 and CDR2 are MDHEN and SYDVKM.

V usage is TRBV10-3 and J usage is TRBJ1-2, with unresolved D. The CDR3 loop spans 11 amino acids. Germline loops: CDR1 ENHRY, CDR2 SYGVKD. V was shortened by 3 bases and J by 4 bases, with 3 bases between the two germline ends. The CDR3 sequence is CAISESYGYTF. Here the CDR3 DNA reads TGTGCCATCAGTGAAAGCTATGGCTACACCTTC.

The chain couples TRBV6-1 to TRBJ2-3, with D hard to call. Trimming left V 0 bases short and J 9 bases short, with 13 bases between. This CDR3 has 14 amino acids. Germline CDR1 reads MNHNS; CDR2 reads SASEGT. The DNA for the CDR3 is TGTGCCAGCAGTGAAGCGAGATTTGTCAGAACGCAGTATTTT. Its translation: CASSEARFVRTQYF.

This chain joins TRBV15 and TRBJ2-5, with 7 bases aligning to TRBD1. This CDR3 spans 16 amino acids. V was pared by 4 bases and J by 4 bases, with 12 bases of the junction left unmatched. CDR1 is LNHNV and CDR2 is YYDKDF in the germline V gene (reference sequence). CDR3 region: CATSKIRGPGIETQYF. In DNA, the CDR3 is TGTGCCACCAGCAAGATAAGGGGGCCCGGGATAGAGACCCAGTACTTC.

Notes on this clone: The same CDR3 can be traced to other DNA sequences in this sample. The gene calls are TRBV14 and TRBJ2-5; a possible D gene is TRBD1 (8 bases). CDR3 length: 14 residues. V lost 2 bases, J lost 4 bases, and 11 bases lay in between. Germline V lookup: CDR1 SGHDN, CDR2 FVKESK. The CDR3 nucleotides are TGTGCCAGCAGCCAAAACAGGGGGGGAGAGACCCAGTACTTC. Translation gives CASSQNRGGETQYF.

This clone was picked up one time. V is TRBV5-4 and J is TRBJ2-7, with unresolved D. V lost 4 bases and J 2 bases, leaving 10 bases between the germline ends. The V gene's germline CDR1 is SGHNT and CDR2 YYREEE (reference sequence). The CDR3 has 13 residues. The CDR3 coding sequence is TGTGCCAGCAGCCCCGCCCCAACCTACGAGCAGTACTTC. This codes for CASSPAPTYEQYF. The variable domain in full, completed from reference TRBV5-4 and TRBJ2-7, reads ETGVTQSPTHLIKTRGQQVTLRCSSQSGHNTVSWYQQALGQGPQFIFQYYREEENGRGNFPPRFSGLQFPNYSSELNVNALELDDSALYLCASSPAPTYEQYFGPGTRLTVT.

V is TRBV9 and J is TRBJ1-1; weak D call: TRBD1 (6 bases). Per germline, CDR1 SGDLS and CDR2 YYNGEE. This CDR3 has 15 amino acids. Trimming stripped 5 bases from V and 1 base from J, with 15 bases between. CDR3: CASRRSGAENTEAFF. The CDR3 DNA sequence: TGTGCCAGCAGACGGTCAGGGGCCGAGAACACTGAAGCTTTCTTT.

The chain has TRBV7-9 and TRBJ1-2, with TRBD1 matching 9 bases. V lost 1 base, J lost 2 bases, and 14 bases stayed unmatched. Germline CDR1 is SEHNR and CDR2 is FQNEAQ (reference sequence). CDR3 length: 19 residues. CDR3 DNA sequence: TGTGCCAGCAGCTTAGTGCGGGATGGGAGGGACAGGGAAAACTATGGCTACACCTTC. It yields the protein CASSLVRDGRDRENYGYTF.

This sequence joins TRBV6-5 and TRBJ1-1; D might be TRBD1 (6 bases). V was shortened by 7 bases and J by 8 bases, with 20 bases between the two germline ends. Germline CDR1 reads MNHEY; CDR2 reads SVGAGI. CDR3 length: 14 amino acids. The CDR3 DNA reads TGTGCCAGCATCCCGGGGGGCGCGGTCGCCGAAGCTTTCTTT. The encoded protein is CASIPGGAVAEAFF.

The chain has TRBV10-3 and TRBJ2-5, with 8 bases fitting TRBD2. This CDR3 spans 13 amino acids. The V gene's germline CDR1 is ENHRY and CDR2 SYGVKD. With 6 bases clipped from V and 4 bases from J, the junction kept 4 bases outside the gene matches. The CDR3 DNA sequence: TGTGCCATCAGGCAGACTAGCGTAGAGACCCAGTACTTC. Translating it yields CAIRQTSVETQYF.

The V and J genes are TRBV28 and TRBJ1-5; 9 positions match TRBD1. V shed 5 bases, J shed 3 bases, and the junction held 11 bases outside the gene matches. This CDR3 comprises 17 residues. CDR1 and CDR2 from the germline V gene are MDHEN and SYDVKM. In DNA, the CDR3 is TGTGCCAGCAGTCAAACGACCGGGACAGGGTCCAATCAGCCCCAGCATTTT. It translates to CASSQTTGTGSNQPQHF.

The chain recombines TRBV12-5 with TRBJ2-7; D remains ambiguous. In germline, CDR1 is LGHNT, CDR2 FRNRAP. V was trimmed by 0 bases and J by 3 bases, leaving 12 bases between them. The CDR3 is 15 amino acids. In nucleotides, the CDR3 is TGTGCTAGTGGTTTGGTCCCGGAACCTCGCTACGAGCAGTACTTC. Encoded protein: CASGLVPEPRYEQYF.

The chain joins TRBV7-6 to TRBJ2-7, with D possibly TRBD1 on 5 matching bases. Trimming took off 0 bases at V and 0 bases at J, with 9 bases between the two ends. Germline V gives CDR1 SGHVS, CDR2 FNYEAQ. The CDR3 has 15 residues. The chain's CDR3 is CASSLAADSSYEQYF. The CDR3 DNA sequence: TGTGCCAGCAGCTTAGCGGCAGACAGCTCCTACGAGCAGTACTTC.

This clone was seen a handful of times. The chain carries TRBV19 and TRBJ1-5, with D possibly being TRBD1 (5 bases). The CDR3 extends over 14 amino acids. The V gene's germline CDR1 is LNHDA and CDR2 SQIVND (reference sequence). V lost 9 bases and J lost 9, with 21 bases in between. The CDR3 DNA sequence: TGTGCCAGCGGAGTTTCGACAGTGGCGGGGCCCCAGCATTTT. It is translated as CASGVSTVAGPQHF.

The chain links TRBV27 to TRBJ2-4; TRBD2 might be the D (6 bases). This CDR3 is built from 16 residues. V lost 4 bases to trimming and J lost 0 bases, with 13 bases between them. Germline CDR1 reads MNHEY; CDR2 reads SMNVEV (reference sequence). This CDR3 is CASSSWDSLAKNIQYF. The CDR3 bases are TGTGCCAGCAGTTCCTGGGACTCGCTAGCCAAAAACATTCAGTACTTC.